The 2 T cell receptor beta chains in this list originate from one sample, sequenced in a study of shared clonotypes between healthy human individuals. Measured with immunoSEQ multiplex PCR; TCRdb has only the in-frame clones, and not every one. In the table there are 2 million to 2.5 million clones, 92% of which are singletons. Sequencing used naive CD4+ T cells from PBMCs. Subset here: CD45RA+ positively selected. The source is a man between 18 and 35 years old in good health. Some clones in this sample may be carry-over from other donors' samples.

This clone appeared once. The chain couples TRBV19 to TRBJ2-7; D gene uncertain. Per germline, CDR1 LNHDA and CDR2 SQIVND (reference sequence). V gave up 7 bases and J gave up 2 bases, with 15 bases separating them. The CDR3 contains 14 residues. The CDR3 DNA follows: TGTGCCAGTACACCCTGGAAGGGCGCCTACGAGCAGTACTTC. It translates to CASTPWKGAYEQYF.

The genes are TRBV11-2 and TRBJ2-5, with TRBD1 matching 8 bases. The CDR3 length is 13 residues. The V and J ends lost 5 bases and 5 bases, in that order; junction bases with no gene match: 4. In germline, CDR1 is SGHAT, CDR2 FQNNGV. DNA of the CDR3: TGTGCCAGCAGCACACGACAGGGGGAGACCCAGTACTTC. Its protein is CASSTRQGETQYF.